Described below is a single TCR beta chain sequence and its context. Its antigen is unidentified. These data belong to a study of beta chain features in type 1 diabetes. The entirety of the isolated RNA underwent reverse transcription, so expressed TCRB transcripts were sequenced. Measured with immunoSEQ multiplex PCR; TCRdb has only the in-frame clones, and not every one. The sample has roughly 340,000 clones, about 13% seen once. Trimming shortened V by 4 bases and J by 3 bases, and 13 bases separated the two germline ends. The CDR3 runs 14 residues. Germline CDR1 GTSNPN, CDR2 SVGIG (reference sequence). Findings and limits, study-wide: VDJ junctions in type 1 diabetes patients carried more deletions and fewer insertions. When Type 1 diabetes patients were examined, their TCRB CDR3s proved moderately but significantly shorter in all four CD4+ subsets. Cells expressing TCR highly could be over-represented by cDNA sequencing. In comparison with healthy donors, patients had naive, central memory and Treg TCRB repertoires that appeared more similar.

The chain carries TRBV30 and TRBJ2-4; perhaps TRBD2 as D (6 bases). The TCR was taken from a woman younger than 30 with type 1 diabetes. Sequencing used naive CD4+ T cells from blood. The CDR3 DNA is TGTGCCTGGATGGAGGGGAGAGGCAAAAACATTCAGTACTTC. This encodes CAWMEGRGKNIQYF.